These T cell receptor beta chains were read from a single sample in a study of blood T cell repertoires in COVID-19. This table comes from immunoSEQ multiplex PCR, and its TCRdb copy is limited to in-frame clones, with some not included. The table has roughly 150,000 clones, 80% to 90% seen once. Sample: peripheral blood. These receptors were obtained from a man between 18 and 35 years old with COVID-19, enrolled during active disease. Each CDR3 is given with its conserved first and last residue. D genes are given only for firm matches. Clone size is not always given. Where it is, it says once, few, many or a class for expanded clones.

d_call cdr3_length j_call clone_size v_call cdr3_nt cdr3_aa
. 13 TRBJ1-5 . TRBV19 TGTGCCAGTAGTGTCTCAGGGGATCAGCCCCAGCATTTT CASSVSGDQPQHF
TRBD2 18 TRBJ2-3 . TRBV27 TGTGCCAGCAGTTTCCTCCCGGGACTAGCGGGAGCGACAGATACGCAGTATTTT CASSFLPGLAGATDTQYF
TRBD1 14 TRBJ1-5 once TRBV30 TGTGCCTGGAGTGCAGGGGGGAAAAATCAGCCCCAGCATTTT CAWSAGGKNQPQHF
TRBD2 17 TRBJ2-1 . TRBV6-2/TRBV6-3 TGTGCCAGCAGTTACGACCCTAGCGGGGCACCCTACAATGAGCAGTTCTTC CASSYDPSGAPYNEQFF
. 13 TRBJ1-2 . TRBV5-6 TGTGCCAGCAGCTGGGGCCAATCTCCTGGCTACACCTTC CASSWGQSPGYTF
. 15 TRBJ2-5 . TRBV20-1 TGCAGTGCTAGTCCTGCGGGGGCCAGGAGGGAGACCCAGTACTTC CSASPAGARRETQYF
TRBD1 15 TRBJ1-6 . TRBV27 TGTGCCAGCAGCCTGGGGACAGGGCCGAATTCACCCCTCCACTTT CASSLGTGPNSPLHF
TRBD1 13 TRBJ1-2 . TRBV7-9 TGTGCCAGCAGGGACGACAGGGAACGTAGCTACACCTTC CASRDDRERSYTF
TRBD1 18 TRBJ1-5 . TRBV9 TGTGCCAGCAGCGCAGGAGGGGGACAGGGGGCCCTCAATCAGCCCCAGCATTTT CASSAGGGQGALNQPQHF
. 15 TRBJ2-2 . TRBV28 TGTGCCAGCAGTCAGGGATTGAAGTTCACCGGGGAGCTGTTTTTT CASSQGLKFTGELFF
. 14 TRBJ2-7 . TRBV6-1 TGTGCCAGCAGTGAAGGCGGCCGGAGCTACGAGCAGTACTTC CASSEGGRSYEQYF
TRBD2 14 TRBJ2-7 . TRBV7-3 TGTGCCAGCAGCCAAGCGGGAGGGGCCTACGAGCAGTACTTC CASSQAGGAYEQYF
. 13 TRBJ2-7 few TRBV5-1 TGCGCCAGCTCCTCTAGCCTATCCTACGAGCAGTACTTC CASSSSLSYEQYF
TRBD1 15 TRBJ1-2 . TRBV4-1 TGCGCCAGCAGCCCCTACAGGGGGCGCCGGGATGGCTACACCTTC CASSPYRGRRDGYTF
. 15 TRBJ2-5 . TRBV3-1/TRBV3-2 TGTGCCAGCACCCTTATAGGAGGGATTAGGGAGACCCAGTACTTC CASTLIGGIRETQYF
. 15 TRBJ1-3 . TRBV28 TGTGCCGCCCAGTACGGGGACTACTCTGGAAACACCATATATTTT CAAQYGDYSGNTIYF
. 16 TRBJ2-3 . TRBV21-1 TGTGCCAGCGGAAACCCGACAGGGTCGGAAATGGATACGCAGTATTTT CASGNPTGSEMDTQYF
TRBD2 15 TRBJ2-1 . TRBV7-2 TGTGCCAGCAGCTTAGGCGGGAGTAGATCCAATGAGCAGTTCTTC CASSLGGSRSNEQFF
TRBD1 15 TRBJ2-7 . TRBV7-2 TGTGCCAGCAGCTTAGGGATAGGGGGCCGGGACGAGCAGTACTTC CASSLGIGGRDEQYF
. 14 TRBJ2-7 few TRBV5-6 TGTGCCAGCAGCTTTCGGGTCTCCTCCTACGAGCAGTACTTC CASSFRVSSYEQYF
. 12 TRBJ1-2 . TRBV9 TGTGCCAGCAGCGACAGGGTACATGGCTACACCTTC CASSDRVHGYTF
TRBD1 14 TRBJ1-1 few TRBV18 TGTGCCAGCTCAGGGACAGTTTCAAACACTGAAGCTTTCTTT CASSGTVSNTEAFF
. 14 TRBJ2-3 . TRBV18 TGTGCCAGCTCACCGCCAGGGGGCACAGATACGCAGTATTTT CASSPPGGTDTQYF
. 16 TRBJ2-5 . TRBV27 TGTGCCAGCAGTTCATACAGGGCCCGGGCTCAAGAGACCCAGTACTTC CASSSYRARAQETQYF
TRBD2 15 TRBJ2-3 . TRBV5-4 TGTGCCAGCAGCTTGGGACTAGCGGGCACAGATACGCAGTATTTT CASSLGLAGTDTQYF
. 13 TRBJ1-2 . TRBV21-1 TGTGCCACCGCGAGGGCTTCCAACTATGGCTACACCTTC CATARASNYGYTF
. 12 TRBJ2-6 . TRBV6-5 TGTGCCACCGGGACTGGGGCCAACGTCCTGACTTTC CATGTGANVLTF
. 15 TRBJ2-6 . TRBV28 TGTGCCAGCAGTTTACCAGGATCTGGGGCCAACGTCCTGACTTTC CASSLPGSGANVLTF
TRBD1 15 TRBJ1-1 . TRBV29-1 TGCAGCGTCGAAGTTCGACAGGGATTTAACACTGAAGCTTTCTTT CSVEVRQGFNTEAFF
. 15 TRBJ1-5 . TRBV27 TGTGCCAGCAGTTTAAGGGGAATGAGCAATCAGCCCCAGCATTTT CASSLRGMSNQPQHF
TRBD1 16 TRBJ2-1 . TRBV14 TGTGCCAGCAGCCAAGATTGGCCAGGGGGATACAATGAGCAGTTCTTC CASSQDWPGGYNEQFF
. 14 TRBJ2-7 . TRBV28 TGTGCCAGCAGTACAGACAGGATAACACGGGAGCAGTACTTC CASSTDRITREQYF
. 14 TRBJ2-7 . TRBV5-8 TGTGCCAGCAGCTTGTGGGGACAACCCTACGAGCAGTACTTC CASSLWGQPYEQYF
TRBD1 14 TRBJ1-2 . TRBV7-2 TGTGCCAGCACCCCGGACAGGGCTAACTATGGCTACACCTTC CASTPDRANYGYTF
TRBD2 16 TRBJ2-6 . TRBV19 TGTGCCAGCTTAGGACTAGCGGGCTCTGGGGCCAACGTCCTGACTTTC CASLGLAGSGANVLTF
. 15 TRBJ1-5 once TRBV4-3 TGCGCCAGCTCGAGTATTACAGGGAGCAATCAGCCCCAGCATTTT CASSSITGSNQPQHF
TRBD2 15 TRBJ2-5 . TRBV7-3 TGTGCCAGCAGCCCCGGACTAGCGAAGCGAGAGACCCAGTACTTC CASSPGLAKRETQYF
. 15 TRBJ2-1 . TRBV19 TGTGCCAGTAGTATAATACTAGGCATGGCCAATGAGCAGTTCTTC CASSIILGMANEQFF
. 15 TRBJ2-1 . TRBV20-1 TGCAGTGCTAGTTCGATCTTGAGCTCCTACAATGAGCAGTTCTTC CSASSILSSYNEQFF
TRBD2 14 TRBJ2-1 . TRBV4-1 TGCGCCAGCAGCCGGGGGGGCTCCTACAATGAGCAGTTCTTC CASSRGGSYNEQFF
TRBD1 13 TRBJ2-7 . TRBV29-1 TGCAGCGTTTACGGGACAGGGGGCTACGAGCAGTACTTC CSVYGTGGYEQYF
TRBD2 15 TRBJ2-1 . TRBV28 TGTGCCATCCATCCGGGACTAGCGGGAGACAATGAGCAGTTCTTC CAIHPGLAGDNEQFF
. 15 TRBJ2-7 . TRBV11-2 TGTGCCAGCAGCTTAGAACTTATAAGCTCCTACGAGCAGTACTTC CASSLELISSYEQYF
. 12 TRBJ1-5 . TRBV19 TGTGCCAGCCGGGAGGGGCGGAGTCCCCAGCATTTT CASREGRSPQHF
TRBD2 15 TRBJ2-5 . TRBV10-3 TGTGCCATCAGTGTTACTAGCGGATACCAAGAGACCCAGTACTTC CAISVTSGYQETQYF
TRBD2 17 TRBJ2-7 . TRBV27 TGTGCCAGCAGTTTACCGGGACTAGCGGGAGTTTCAGGGGAGCAGTACTTC CASSLPGLAGVSGEQYF
. 15 TRBJ1-5 . TRBV28 TGTGCCAGCAGTTCCCGGGGGGGTTTCGGTCAGCCCCAGCATTTT CASSSRGGFGQPQHF
. 12 TRBJ2-7 . TRBV28 TGTGCCAGCAGTTTGTGGGGGCTCGAGCAGTACTTC CASSLWGLEQYF
TRBD2 18 TRBJ2-1 . TRBV3-1/TRBV3-2 TGTGCCAGCAGCCAAGATATGCGACTAGCGGGAGGGAGGGATGAGCAGTTCTTC CASSQDMRLAGGRDEQFF
. 13 TRBJ1-5 . TRBV5-6 TGTGCCAGCAGCTTGGCAGGGAATCAGCCCCAGCATTTT CASSLAGNQPQHF
. 13 TRBJ1-1 . TRBV12-3/TRBV12-4 TGTGCCAGCAGTTTGGGGCTGAACACTGAAGCTTTCTTT CASSLGLNTEAFF
. 18 TRBJ2-7 . TRBV21-1 TGTGCCAGCAGCAAAAACTTCCGACCGACTAGAATTAGCTACGAGCAGTACTTC CASSKNFRPTRISYEQYF
TRBD1 13 TRBJ2-7 . TRBV6-5 TGTGCCAGCTGGACAGGGGCACCGTACGAGCAGTACTTC CASWTGAPYEQYF
. 13 TRBJ2-7 few TRBV7-8 TGTGCCAGCAGCTTAGACTGGCAGGGCGGGCAGTACTTC CASSLDWQGGQYF
TRBD2 15 TRBJ2-1 . TRBV7-9 TGTGCCAGCAGCTTACGACTAGCGGGAGATAATGAGCAGTTCTTC CASSLRLAGDNEQFF
. 17 TRBJ2-1 once TRBV5-4 TGTGCCAGCAGCTTGGAACCGACAGTGGGGAACTACAATGAGCAGTTCTTC CASSLEPTVGNYNEQFF
TRBD1 17 TRBJ2-1 . TRBV5-8 TGTGCCAGCAGCTCGATCTCGACAGGGGGCTTCTACAATGAGCAGTTCTTC CASSSISTGGFYNEQFF
. 16 TRBJ1-2 . TRBV7-2 TGTGCCAGCAGCTTAGGACAGTCTCCACTGGGGTATGGCTACACCTTC CASSLGQSPLGYGYTF
TRBD2 15 TRBJ2-1 . TRBV7-8 TGTGCCAGCAGCGATCGAAGCGGGAGGGCCGATGAGCAGTTCTTC CASSDRSGRADEQFF